Listed below are T cell receptor beta chains from one sample, sequenced in a study of identical twins. TCRdb re-derived calls from the 5' RACE reads in MiXCR, one entry per CDR3 protein. The sample includes about 250,000 distinct CDR3 sequences, about 8.9% of them seen just once. This sample was also put to use in a study of yellow fever vaccine responses in identical twins.

Sequenced input: CD8+ T cells sorted from blood. The receptors derive from a woman under 30 in good health. The CDR3 runs from the conserved cysteine through the conserved F or W. A D gene is named only where the DNA matches it firmly. Not every row has a clone size; where given, it reads once, few, many or a size class.

v_call,d_call,clone_size,j_call,cdr3_nt,cdr3_aa
TRBV11-2,TRBD1,many,TRBJ1-2,TGTGCCATCCCTAGGACAGGGTCCGGTGGCTACACCTTC,CAIPRTGSGGYTF
TRBV10-3,TRBD2,few,TRBJ2-3,TGTGCCATCAGTGAGGCTAGCGGGAACACAGATACGCAGTATTTT,CAISEASGNTDTQYF
TRBV9,TRBD1,-,TRBJ2-7,TGTGCCAGCAGCGTAGGCGACAGGGCCTCCTACGAGCAGTACTTC,CASSVGDRASYEQYF
TRBV7-6,-,few,TRBJ2-1,TGTGCCAGCAGCTTAGGATATAGCGGCCTCTACAATGAGCAGTTCTTC,CASSLGYSGLYNEQFF
TRBV20-1,TRBD1,few,TRBJ2-7,TGCAGTGCCCCGGGACAGGGCTACGAGCAGTACTTC,CSAPGQGYEQYF
TRBV7-8,-,-,TRBJ1-6,TGTGCCAGCAGCTTAGTTGACGTCAATTCACCCCTCCACTTT,CASSLVDVNSPLHF
TRBV7-9,TRBD2,few,TRBJ2-5,TGTGCCAGCAGCCGATTACTAGCGGGAATCTCACGAGAGACCCAGTACTTC,CASSRLLAGISRETQYF
TRBV12-5,-,few,TRBJ1-4,TGTGCTAGTGGTTTGGCCACTCCGTGGGAGCCCAATGAAAAACTGTTTTTT,CASGLATPWEPNEKLFF
TRBV2,TRBD2,-,TRBJ2-1,TGTGCCAGCAGCCAACCGGGACTAGCGGGGGTGATCTCCTACAATGAGCAGTTCTTC,CASSQPGLAGVISYNEQFF
TRBV3-1,-,many,TRBJ1-5,TGTGCCAGCAGCTCAACGCGTTTAAATAGCAATCAGCCCCAGCATTTT,CASSSTRLNSNQPQHF
TRBV27,-,many,TRBJ2-1,TGTGCCAGCAGTTTAACAGGTTACAATGAGCAGTTCTTC,CASSLTGYNEQFF
TRBV14,-,-,TRBJ2-5,TGTGCCAGCAGCCGGGGACTCGGATTGTTCGCCCGAGAGACCCAGTACTTC,CASSRGLGLFARETQYF
TRBV7-6,-,-,TRBJ2-7,TGTGCCAGCAGCTCTGCAGGGGACCACGAGCAGTACTTC,CASSSAGDHEQYF
TRBV5-6,TRBD2,many,TRBJ2-1,TGTGCCAGCAGCTTGGCCCGGACTAGCTACAATGAGCAGTTCTTC,CASSLARTSYNEQFF
TRBV24-1,-,many,TRBJ2-3,TGTGCCACCAGTGATTTCGCAGGATTCAAGACAGATACGCAGTATTTT,CATSDFAGFKTDTQYF
TRBV15,-,many,TRBJ1-5,TGTGCCACCAGCAGAGATCTCTCTAACAGTCCCCAGCATTTT,CATSRDLSNSPQHF
TRBV27,-,-,TRBJ2-7,TGTGCCAGCAGTTCCCCGGGGTACCTCTACGAGCAGTACTTC,CASSSPGYLYEQYF
TRBV9,-,few,TRBJ2-1,TGTGCCAGCAGCGTAGTATGGCAGAACGATGAGCAGTTCTTC,CASSVVWQNDEQFF
TRBV7-3,TRBD2,few,TRBJ2-1,TGTGCCAGCAGCTTAACGTTGGTAGCGGGAGAGAATGAGCAGTTCTTC,CASSLTLVAGENEQFF
TRBV28,TRBD2,few,TRBJ2-2,TGTGCCAGCAGTTCTGGACTAGCCCCCGGGGAGCTGTTTTTT,CASSSGLAPGELFF
TRBV6-1,TRBD1,-,TRBJ2-1,TGTGCCAGCAGCCAAGGACAGGGGGCTTGGCATGAGCAGTTCTTC,CASSQGQGAWHEQFF
TRBV6-5,-,many,TRBJ2-2,TGTGCCAGCAGTTACTCGGGGGGGGCCCCTACCGGGGAGCTGTTTTTT,CASSYSGGAPTGELFF
TRBV7-6,-,few,TRBJ2-3,TGTGCCAGCAGCTTAGCGGCCGGAGTTCCAACCGGCACAGATACGCAGTATTTT,CASSLAAGVPTGTDTQYF
TRBV7-9,TRBD1,few,TRBJ2-2,TGTGCCAGCAGCTCGACAGGGTCATATTACACCGGGGAGCTGTTTTTT,CASSSTGSYYTGELFF
TRBV20-1,-,-,TRBJ2-7,TGCAGTGCTAGAGGCCTCCTGACAGGGACTCCCTCCTACGAGCAGTACTTC,CSARGLLTGTPSYEQYF
TRBV9,-,-,TRBJ1-1,TGTGCCAGCAGCGTGGAGGGGGTCGCTGAAGCTTTCTTT,CASSVEGVAEAFF
TRBV2,TRBD1,many,TRBJ2-2,TGTGCCAGCAGTGACCTGATCCGGGACAGGGGTACCGGGGAGCTGTTTTTT,CASSDLIRDRGTGELFF
TRBV30,-,-,TRBJ2-6,TGTGCCGGAGCAGAAGGAGCCAACGTCCTGACTTTC,CAGAEGANVLTF
TRBV7-9,-,few,TRBJ1-1,TGTGCCAGCAGCTTAAGGGGGGAGACTGAAGCTTTCTTT,CASSLRGETEAFF
TRBV24-1,TRBD1,many,TRBJ2-2,TGTGCCACCAGTGATCATACCGGACAGGGAATAAGGAACACCGGGGAGCTGTTTTTT,CATSDHTGQGIRNTGELFF
TRBV15,-,-,TRBJ2-1,TGTGCCACCAGCAGAGTTGGCAAGGGGGAGCAGTTCTTC,CATSRVGKGEQFF
TRBV7-9,TRBD2,many,TRBJ2-5,TGTGCCAGCAGCTTAGTAGCGGGAGGGGCGGAGACCCAGTACTTC,CASSLVAGGAETQYF
TRBV7-9,TRBD2,-,TRBJ2-3,TGTGCCAGCAGCTCGACTAGCGGAGCCCCTTTCGTAACAGATACGCAGTATTTT,CASSSTSGAPFVTDTQYF
TRBV11-2,-,many,TRBJ1-1,TGTGCCAGCAGCTTAGATCGATGGGACCTGGGGGCTTTCTTT,CASSLDRWDLGAFF
TRBV20-1,TRBD2,-,TRBJ2-1,TGCAGTGCTAGAGAATACGCGGGAGGCCGATACAATGAGCAGTTCTTC,CSAREYAGGRYNEQFF